Presented here are 27 T cell receptor beta chains from one specimen sequenced in a study of beta chain features in type 1 diabetes. Sequenced material consisted of expressed TCRB transcripts (all of the isolated RNA was reverse transcribed). Clones were sequenced by immunoSEQ multiplex PCR, and TCRdb holds only the in-frame ones, with some missing. The repertoire holds about 900,000 clones, with about a sixth as singletons. The sample was naive CD4+ T cells from blood. These TCRs come from a woman aged 18-35 years in good health.

This clone was seen only a few times. The V gene is TRBV2, the J gene TRBJ2-1; a weak D match, TRBD2 (5 bases). The CDR3 is 13 amino acids. V lost 3 bases and J 5 bases, leaving 8 bases between the germline ends. CDR1 is SNHLY, CDR2 FYNNEI, per germline. CDR3 amino acids: CASSERRNNEQFF. The DNA for the CDR3 is TGTGCCAGCAGTGAGCGGAGGAACAATGAGCAGTTCTTC.

This clone was counted only a few times. The chain recombines TRBV21-1 with TRBJ1-5. TRBV21-1 is deemed a pseudogene. The CDR3 runs to 14 residues. The CDR3 here is CASSNQNNNQPQHF. The CDR3 nucleotides are TGTGCCAGCAGCAACCAAAATAACAATCAGCCCCAGCATTTT.

V and J are TRBV7-2 and TRBJ1-2, with 8 positions matching TRBD1. J was trimmed by 3 bases and V by 4 bases; bases with no gene match: 7. The germline V gene encodes CDR1 SGHTA and CDR2 FQGNSA. CDR3 length equals 15 residues. The CDR3 bases are TGTGCCAGCAGCTCGGACTGGACAGGGTACTATGGCTACACCTTC. This codes for CASSSDWTGYYGYTF.

In this sample, this clone turned up a few times. V gene TRBV5-4 combines with J gene TRBJ1-1; D perhaps matches TRBD1 (6 bases). Germline CDR1 SGHNT, CDR2 YYREEE (reference sequence). The CDR3 covers 14 residues. Trimming left V 4 bases short and J 3 bases short, with 13 bases between. The CDR3 spells CASSPGVRDTEAFF. CDR3 bases: TGTGCCAGCAGCCCAGGGGTGAGGGACACTGAAGCTTTCTTT.

A remark on this clone: At one boundary the junction diverges from the germline segment, which might be a read error. The DNA of the CDR3 is TGTGCTAGCAGCTTAGCATGTACTAGCGGGAGGTCCTACAATGAGCAGTTCTTC. Translated, it gives CASSLACTSGRSYNEQFF. The chain employs TRBV7-7 and TRBJ2-1; 12 bases are a match to TRBD2. The CDR3 extends over 18 amino acids. Germline assignment: CDR1 SSHAT and CDR2 FNYEAQ (reference sequence).

The V and J genes are TRBV7-2 and TRBJ2-5; TRBD2 aligns across 9 bases. Trimming at V came to 1 base and at J to 2 bases, leaving 2 bases not matched to a gene. CDR3 length equals 15 residues. Germline loops: CDR1 SGHTA, CDR2 FQGNSA. CDR3 DNA sequence: TGTGCCAGCAGCTTAGTAGCGGGAGTGCAAGAGACCCAGTACTTC. This sequence encodes CASSLVAGVQETQYF. Filled out from reference TRBV7-2 and TRBJ2-5, the complete variable domain reads GAGVSQSPSNKVTEKGKDVELRCDPISGHTALYWYRQSLGQGLEFLIYFQGNSAPDKSGLPSDRFSAERTGGSVSTLTIQRTQQEDSAVYLCASSLVAGVQETQYFGPGTRLLVL.

This clone was observed a few times. This chain uses TRBV10-3 with TRBJ1-5; 8 bases map to TRBD1. The CDR3 loop spans 13 amino acids. The trim removed 10 bases at V and 0 bases at J, leaving 2 bases unmatched. CDR1 and CDR2 from the germline V gene are ENHRY and SYGVKD. The CDR3 here is CASGTGSNQPQHF. As DNA, the CDR3 is TGTGCCAGCGGGACAGGTAGCAATCAGCCCCAGCATTTT.

V usage is TRBV23-1 and J usage is TRBJ2-7; D gene ambiguous. TRBV23-1 is treated as an ORF (open reading frame) with a function not yet certain. This CDR3 has 15 residues. V dropped 1 base and J dropped 4 bases, with 14 bases sitting between them. CDR3 in amino acids: CASSQLWSRPYEQYF. The CDR3 nucleotides read TGCGCCAGCAGTCAATTGTGGTCGAGACCTTACGAGCAGTACTTC.

This clone was seen a few times. The chain carries TRBV6-6 and TRBJ1-5; TRBD1 agrees at 7 bases. V lost 5 bases and J lost 7; bases outside the gene matches: 8. The germline gives CDR1 MNHNY, CDR2 SVGAGI (reference sequence). The CDR3 has 14 amino acids. The CDR3 region is CASSQGTVSQPQHF. CDR3 sequence (DNA): TGTGCCAGCAGTCAAGGGACAGTGTCGCAGCCCCAGCATTTT.

The sample holds a few counts of this clone. V usage is TRBV18 and J usage is TRBJ2-1; 9 positions match TRBD2. The CDR3 extends over 16 amino acids. Trimming cost V 2 bases and J 5 bases; bases outside gene matches: 7. Germline V CDR1 and CDR2: KGHSH, LQKENI. This CDR3 reads CASSPASGKSHNEQFF. The CDR3 DNA reads as TGTGCCAGCTCACCAGCTAGCGGGAAGTCTCACAATGAGCAGTTCTTC.

The J gene is TRBJ2-7, the V gene TRBV28; 8 positions match TRBD2. V trimming: 5 bases; J trimming: 3 bases; junction bases outside the gene matches: 9. Germline CDR1 is MDHEN and CDR2 is SYDVKM. This CDR3 contains 15 residues. In nucleotides, the CDR3 is TGTGCCAGCAGTCCCCTTCCGGGACTAGTCTACGAGCAGTACTTC. This gives the protein CASSPLPGLVYEQYF.

To note about this clone: This CDR3 is also generated by other DNA sequences in the sample. This chain links TRBV2 with TRBJ2-7, with D unresolved. Trimming removed 4 bases at V and 3 bases at J, with 4 bases between. Germline V gene lookup returns CDR1 SNHLY and CDR2 FYNNEI. This CDR3 region has 11 residues. The CDR3 DNA sequence: TGTGCCAGCAGTGTTAGCTACGAGCAGTACTTC. It yields the protein CASSVSYEQYF.

In its sample, this clone was seen a few times. The sample holds other DNA sequences that translate to the same CDR3. The J gene is TRBJ2-1, the V gene TRBV19; D uncertain. The CDR3 length is 15 residues. The germline gives CDR1 LNHDA, CDR2 SQIVND (reference sequence). Trimming left V 1 base short and J 0 bases short, with 7 bases between. The CDR3 DNA is TGTGCCAGTAGTATAGGTTCAGGCTCCTACAATGAGCAGTTCTTC. As protein: CASSIGSGSYNEQFF. The whole variable domain, remainder taken from reference TRBV19 and TRBJ2-1, is DGGITQSPKYLFRKEGQNVTLSCEQNLNHDAMYWYRQDPGQGLRLIYYSQIVNDFQKGDIAEGYSVSREKKESFPLTVTSAQKNPTAFYLCASSIGSGSYNEQFFGPGTRLTVL.

DNA for the CDR3: TGTGCCATCAGTGGAGACTATGGCTACACCTTC. Translating gives CAISGDYGYTF. This chain connects TRBV10-3 to TRBJ1-2; D is ambiguous. Trimming stripped 4 bases from V and 3 bases from J, with 3 bases between. This CDR3 spans 11 amino acids. Germline V lookup: CDR1 ENHRY, CDR2 SYGVKD.

This clone was found a few times. V usage is TRBV28 and J usage is TRBJ2-7; 9 nucleotides match TRBD1. V trimming: 3 bases; J trimming: 6 bases; junction bases outside the gene matches: 9. Germline V gene sequence: CDR1 MDHEN, CDR2 SYDVKM. CDR3 length: 15 amino acids. CDR3 in amino acids: CASSLGGTGLREQYF. The CDR3 bases are TGTGCCAGCAGTTTGGGAGGGACAGGGCTCCGCGAGCAGTACTTC.

This clone was found a few times. The chain uses TRBV15 and TRBJ2-1; weak D call: TRBD1 (6 bases). The V gene's germline CDR1 is LNHNV and CDR2 YYDKDF (reference sequence). The CDR3 is 16 amino acids. Trimming took off 5 bases at V and 9 bases at J, with 23 bases between the two ends. This CDR3 is CATSPRGISGLTEQFF. CDR3 nucleotide sequence: TGTGCCACCAGCCCTAGGGGGATAAGTGGCCTTACTGAGCAGTTCTTC.

In its sample, this clone was seen a few times. This CDR3 is also generated by other DNA sequences in the sample. The chain uses TRBV28 and TRBJ2-6, with D perhaps TRBD1 or TRBD2 (5 bases each). Trimming shortened V by 3 bases and J by 2 bases, and 8 bases separated the two germline ends. The CDR3 length is 15 residues. Germline lookup yields CDR1 MDHEN and CDR2 SYDVKM. The CDR3 region has the DNA TGTGCCAGCAGTTTTAGAGGGGCTGGGGCCAACGTCCTGACTTTC. This encodes CASSFRGAGANVLTF.

Details on this clone: Lacking the conserved final phenylalanine or tryptophan, this CDR3 likely reflects a read error. The limits of the CDR3 on the DNA are not certain, so only TCRdb's listed CDR3 is given. The chain links TRBV2 to TRBJ2-7; no check of the table's D call, TRBD1, against the DNA was made. The CDR3 has 11 amino acids, counting both end residues. Germline CDR1 and CDR2: SNHLY and FYNNEI. This CDR3 is CASSETGTPKL.

This clone was seen a handful of times. The same CDR3 arises from other DNA sequences in this sample as well. This chain links TRBV4-2 with TRBJ2-7; D may be TRBD1 (5 bases). This CDR3 spans 12 amino acids. The germline gives CDR1 LGHNA, CDR2 YNFKEQ. The V end lost 3 bases, the J end lost 4 bases, and 7 bases lay between the germline ends. CDR3 sequence (DNA): TGTGCCAGCAGCCAGGGGCCTTACGAGCAGTACTTC. Residues: CASSQGPYEQYF.

This clone was counted only a few times. The rearrangement links TRBV19 to TRBJ2-2, with D uncertain. Per germline, CDR1 LNHDA and CDR2 SQIVND (reference sequence). V dropped 4 bases and J dropped 2 bases, with 5 bases sitting between them. The CDR3 loop spans 13 amino acids. Here the CDR3 DNA reads TGTGCCAGTAGTAAAAGAAACACCGGGGAGCTGTTTTTT. Protein sequence: CASSKRNTGELFF.

This clone was found a few times. The rearrangement links TRBV5-6 to TRBJ2-5; 10 positions agree with TRBD2. The CDR3 has 15 amino acids. CDR1 is SGHDT and CDR2 is YYEEEE in the germline V gene. The J segment lost 6 bases and the V segment lost 4 bases, leaving 9 bases of the junction unmatched. This chain's CDR3 is CASSAQREGLQTQYF. The CDR3 nucleotides are TGTGCCAGCAGCGCCCAGCGGGAGGGCCTGCAGACCCAGTACTTC.

This clone was counted only a few times. The V gene is TRBV7-9, the J gene TRBJ1-4; TRBD1 matches 8 bases. Germline values: CDR1 SEHNR, CDR2 FQNEAQ (reference sequence). The CDR3 covers 15 residues. The J segment lost 6 bases and the V segment lost 0 bases, leaving 3 bases of the junction unmatched. CDR3 bases: TGTGCCAGCAGCTTAGCGCAGGGGGCAGATGAAAAACTGTTTTTT. Protein sequence: CASSLAQGADEKLFF. Based on the CDR3 plus reference TRBV7-9 and TRBJ1-4, the full variable domain is DTGVSQNPRHKITKRGQNVTFRCDPISEHNRLYWYRQTLGQGPEFLTYFQNEAQLEKSRLLSDRFSAERPKGSFSTLEIQRTEQGDSAMYLCASSLAQGADEKLFFGSGTQLSVL.

CDR3 residues: CASSISGTGGRGAFF. CDR3 DNA sequence: TGTGCCAGCAGCATATCCGGGACAGGGGGCAGAGGGGCTTTCTTT. The chain combines TRBV5-6 with TRBJ1-1; 12 nucleotides line up with TRBD1. Germline V gene sequence: CDR1 SGHDT, CDR2 YYEEEE. The V gene end was trimmed by 4 bases and the J gene end by 11 bases; junction bases not matched to a gene: 12. CDR3 length: 15 amino acids. The whole variable domain, filled in from reference TRBV5-6 and TRBJ1-1, reads DAGVTQSPTHLIKTRGQQVTLRCSPKSGHDTVSWYQQALGQGPQFIFQYYEEEERQRGNFPDRFSGHQFPNYSSELNVNALLLGDSALYLCASSISGTGGRGAFFGQGTRLTVV.

In its sample, this clone was seen a few times. As DNA, the CDR3 is TGTGCCAGTACCCATCCGAGCTCCTACGAGCAGTACTTC. The encoded protein is CASTHPSSYEQYF. The J gene is TRBJ2-7, the V gene TRBV19; no definite D call. Trimming cost V 7 bases and J 0 bases, with 10 bases left between them. CDR1 LNHDA and CDR2 SQIVND come from the germline V gene (reference sequence). The length of the CDR3 is 13 residues.

The J gene is TRBJ1-1, the V gene TRBV18, with D tentatively TRBD1 (6 bases). Germline loops: CDR1 KGHSH, CDR2 LQKENI. Between the trimmed V and J ends, which lost 2 bases and 4 bases, there was a span of 17 bases. This CDR3 spans 16 amino acids. The CDR3 here is CASSPNSGGRGTEAFF. CDR3 bases: TGTGCCAGCTCACCAAATTCGGGGGGGCGAGGCACTGAAGCTTTCTTT.

V is TRBV29-1 and J is TRBJ2-7, with 10 positions matching TRBD2. The CDR3 sequence is 14 residues long. Germline trimming cut 7 bases from V and 4 bases from J; bases unmatched to any gene: 10. Germline lookup yields CDR1 SQVTM and CDR2 ANQGSEA. The chain's CDR3 is CSGGSGRAGYEQYF. In nucleotides, the CDR3 is TGCAGCGGGGGAAGCGGGAGGGCCGGGTACGAGCAGTACTTC.

Worth noting for this clone: One end of the junction is discordant with germline, which a read error may explain. The sample holds other DNA sequences that translate to the same CDR3. The gene calls are TRBV7-9 and TRBJ2-3; D unclear. From germline, CDR1 is SEHNR and CDR2 FQNEAQ (reference sequence). The CDR3 loop spans 12 amino acids. In nucleotides, the CDR3 is TGTGCCAGCAGCTACTCGGTAGATACACAGTATTTT. Amino acids: CASSYSVDTQYF.